The sequence of this T cell receptor (beta chain) was determined in a study of CD8 T cells in ankylosing spondylitis. The germline gives CDR1 LNHDA, CDR2 SQIVND (reference sequence). V lost 5 bases, J lost 2 bases, and 13 bases lay in between. This CDR3 comprises 14 residues. Study-wide points: Disease-linked clones proved CD8+ and comparatively uncommon in peripheral blood. What appeared characteristic of ankylosing spondylitis blood was a TCR beta motif of eight highly homologous variants. Previously reported in reactive arthritis synovial fluid and blood were some of the motif variants. Reportedly, disease-linked clones are significantly enriched in ankylosing spondylitis patients' matched synovial fluid.

In making TCR beta libraries, quantitative 5'-RACE with molecular barcodes was used. MiXCR, applied by TCRdb to the 5' RACE reads, yields one record per CDR3 protein. The table includes hundreds of thousands of distinct CDR3 sequences, 25% to 30% detected once. This clonotype has only a few counts. The antigen remains undetermined. This receptor was obtained from a male donor with ankylosing spondylitis. The chain uses TRBV19 and TRBJ2-7; D unclear. The sequencing sample was made of blood, either unsorted or a sorted T cell fraction (not recorded which). The CDR3 DNA reads as TGTGCCAGTAGTCGGACGAAACCAGCCTACGAGCAGTACTTC. Translation gives CASSRTKPAYEQYF.